The 24 T cell receptor beta chains below all came from one sample that was sequenced in a study of cytomegalovirus exposure and HLA in healthy donors. The PCR had 60 Vbeta and 13 Jbeta primers. The data were produced by immunoSEQ multiplex PCR, yet TCRdb's version contains in-frame clones alone and is incomplete. The sample holds more than 90,000 clones, roughly 79% seen once. Sample: PBMCs. These TCRs come from a woman aged 70-85 years in good health and CMV-seropositive.

The J gene is TRBJ1-1, the V gene TRBV6-4; D perhaps matches TRBD1 (5 bases). Per the germline V gene, CDR1 is MRHNA and CDR2 is SNTAGT. V lost 2 bases and J lost 1, with 11 bases in between. This CDR3 spans 15 amino acids. The CDR3 sequence: CASSDPQGGNTEAFF. In nucleotides, the CDR3 is TGTGCCAGCAGTGACCCCCAGGGAGGGAACACTGAAGCTTTCTTT.

The rearrangement joins TRBV18 to TRBJ2-3, with D unresolved. Trimming removed 3 bases at V and 2 bases at J, with 15 bases between. This CDR3 is built from 16 residues. Germline V gene lookup returns CDR1 KGHSH and CDR2 LQKENI. Written as DNA, the CDR3 is TGTGCCAGCTCACCCGTGGCCCCAACTAACACAGATACGCAGTATTTT. Protein product: CASSPVAPTNTDTQYF.

The chain carries TRBV11-2 and TRBJ2-1; maybe TRBD2 (5 bases). Looked up from germline, CDR1 is SGHAT and CDR2 is FQNNGV. The CDR3 spans 16 residues. V lost 5 bases and J 4 bases, leaving 18 bases between the germline ends. CDR3 loop: CASSPIGGYRYNEQFF. In DNA form, the CDR3 reads TGTGCCAGCAGCCCAATAGGCGGGTATAGGTACAATGAGCAGTTCTTC.

DNA of the CDR3: TGTGCCAGCAGGGGACAGGGGGCGGGCGGCTACACCTTC. It codes for CASRGQGAGGYTF. This chain uses TRBV2 with TRBJ1-2; 12 nucleotides match TRBD1. The CDR3 sequence is 13 residues long. Trimming at V came to 6 bases and at J to 8 bases, leaving 4 bases not matched to a gene. Germline V gene data show CDR1 as SNHLY and CDR2 as FYNNEI.

This chain connects TRBV6-5 to TRBJ1-3; 11 bases fit TRBD1. The germline V gene has CDR1 MNHEY and CDR2 SVGAGI. This CDR3 spans 16 amino acids. After removal of 1 base from V and 7 bases from J, the junction contained 6 bases not matched to a gene. As DNA, the CDR3 is TGTGCCAGCAGTTACTTCGGACAGGGGGCGGGTAACACCATATATTTT. Translated, it gives CASSYFGQGAGNTIYF.

V gene TRBV5-4 combines with J gene TRBJ1-4, with D unclear. Germline lookup yields CDR1 SGHNT and CDR2 YYREEE (reference sequence). With 4 bases removed from V and 8 bases from J, the gap between germline ends came to 18 bases. The CDR3 has 15 residues. The CDR3 spells CASSTRRDLEEKLFF. For the CDR3, the DNA is TGTGCCAGCAGCACCCGGCGGGATCTGGAGGAAAAACTGTTTTTT.

This sequence joins TRBV9 and TRBJ2-5; no firm D call. Trimming took off 3 bases at V and 5 bases at J, with 11 bases between the two ends. Germline V gives CDR1 SGDLS, CDR2 YYNGEE. This CDR3 is 13 amino acids long. The CDR3 sequence is CASSAPREETQYF. DNA for the CDR3: TGTGCCAGCAGCGCCCCCCGCGAGGAGACCCAGTACTTC.

The chain carries TRBV6-6 and TRBJ1-2, with D perhaps TRBD1 (6 bases). The germline V and J ends were trimmed by 9 bases and 5 bases, with 16 bases remaining between them. Germline assignment: CDR1 MNHNY and CDR2 SVGAGI (reference sequence). The CDR3 extends over 13 amino acids. The CDR3 nucleotides read TGTGCCAGACAGGACAGACTTTGTTATGGCTACACCTTC. Translating gives CARQDRLCYGYTF.

This clone was detected once. This chain connects TRBV5-1 to TRBJ2-3, with 9 bases aligning to TRBD1. The CDR3 runs 15 residues. Germline CDR1 is SGHRS and CDR2 is YFSETQ. With V trimmed by 0 bases and J by 4 bases, 3 bases remained unmatched. Written as DNA, the CDR3 is TGCGCCAGCAGCTTGGACAGGGGGCGTGCAGATACGCAGTATTTT. Its translation is CASSLDRGRADTQYF.

The chain is built from TRBV6-6 and TRBJ2-2; the D gene is possibly TRBD2 (6 bases). V dropped 6 bases and J dropped 4 bases, with 18 bases sitting between them. Germline V gene lookup returns CDR1 MNHNY and CDR2 SVGAGI (reference sequence). There are 16 residues in the CDR3. CDR3 amino acids: CASSLHPSAGTGELFF. In nucleotides, the CDR3 is TGTGCCAGCAGCCTCCACCCTAGCGCGGGCACCGGGGAGCTGTTTTTT.

The CDR3 here is CASSQEGSGRAGEQYF. The CDR3 nucleotides read TGCGCCAGCAGCCAAGAGGGTAGCGGGAGGGCCGGCGAGCAGTACTTC. This sequence joins TRBV4-1 and TRBJ2-7, with 11 bases that match TRBD2. J was trimmed by 6 bases and V by 0 bases; bases with no gene match: 7. Per the germline V gene, CDR1 is MGHRA and CDR2 is YSYEKL. This CDR3 has 16 residues.

The chain employs TRBV7-2 and TRBJ2-2; 8 positions match TRBD2. The CDR3 is 17 amino acids. Germline loops: CDR1 SGHTA, CDR2 FQGNSA. The J segment lost 0 bases and the V segment lost 5 bases, leaving 8 bases of the junction unmatched. The CDR3 spells CASSLPNGRANTGELFF. In DNA form, the CDR3 reads TGTGCCAGCAGCCTCCCGAACGGGAGGGCGAACACCGGGGAGCTGTTTTTT. The full variable domain, rest sourced from reference TRBV7-2 and TRBJ2-2, is GAGVSQSPSNKVTEKGKDVELRCDPISGHTALYWYRQSLGQGLEFLIYFQGNSAPDKSGLPSDRFSAERTGGSVSTLTIQRTQQEDSAVYLCASSLPNGRANTGELFFGEGSRLTVL.

The chain employs TRBV2 and TRBJ1-1; TRBD1 is a possible D gene (6 bases). Trimming took off 6 bases at V and 0 bases at J, with 14 bases between the two ends. The germline V gene has CDR1 SNHLY and CDR2 FYNNEI. The CDR3 spans 15 residues. Written as DNA, the CDR3 is TGTGCCAGCAGCATTCAGGGGCGGATGAACACTGAAGCTTTCTTT. This encodes CASSIQGRMNTEAFF.

The chain has TRBV11-2 and TRBJ2-2; 7 positions match TRBD2. CDR3 length equals 16 residues. CDR1 and CDR2 (germline): SGHAT, FQNNGV. V was pared by 1 base and J by 3 bases, with 5 bases of the junction left unmatched. CDR3 DNA: TGTGCCAGCAGCTTAGGAGGGAGGGCCTACACCGGGGAGCTGTTTTTT. Amino acid sequence: CASSLGGRAYTGELFF.

For the CDR3, the DNA is TGTGCCAGCAGCCCGGACAGGTTAGGGTCCTACGAGCAGTACTTC. Amino acids: CASSPDRLGSYEQYF. The rearrangement joins TRBV27 to TRBJ2-7; TRBD1 agrees at 7 bases. The germline gives CDR1 MNHEY, CDR2 SMNVEV (reference sequence). Unmatched junction bases numbered 9, after V lost 6 bases and J lost 1 base. The CDR3 covers 15 residues.

The chain carries TRBV11-2 and TRBJ2-7; the match to TRBD1 covers 7 bases. The germline V gene encodes CDR1 SGHAT and CDR2 FQNNGV. With 1 base clipped from V and 2 bases from J, the junction kept 8 bases outside the gene matches. CDR3 length: 16 amino acids. The CDR3 region is CASSLGSDRRPYEQYF. CDR3 bases: TGTGCCAGCAGCTTAGGGTCGGACAGGAGGCCCTACGAGCAGTACTTC. The full variable domain, with the rest looked up from reference TRBV11-2 and TRBJ2-7, is EAGVAQSPRYKIIEKRQSVAFWCNPISGHATLYWYQQILGQGPKLLIQFQNNGVVDDSQLPKDRFSAERLKGVDSTLKIQPAKLEDSAVYLCASSLGSDRRPYEQYFGPGTRLTVT.

V gene TRBV7-2 combines with J gene TRBJ2-3, with D perhaps matching TRBD2 (5 bases). Trimming removed 3 bases at V and 2 bases at J, with 6 bases between. This CDR3 is built from 13 residues. In germline, CDR1 is SGHTA, CDR2 FQGNSA. This chain's CDR3 is CASSFGDTDTQYF. For the CDR3, the DNA is TGTGCCAGCAGCTTCGGGGACACAGATACGCAGTATTTT.

The chain links TRBV25-1 to TRBJ1-6; TRBD1 matches 7 bases. CDR3 length: 14 amino acids. CDR1 and CDR2 (germline): MGHDK, SYGVNS. Germline trimming cut 3 bases from V and 7 bases from J; bases unmatched to any gene: 3. The CDR3 DNA sequence: TGTGCCAGCAGTGAGGGACAGAAGAATTCACCCCTCCACTTT. Its translation is CASSEGQKNSPLHF.

In DNA, the CDR3 is TGTGCCAGCACTCCCGGCGGATCCTACAATGAGCAGTTCTTC. Amino acid sequence: CASTPGGSYNEQFF. V usage is TRBV11-1 and J usage is TRBJ2-1; D not certain. V was trimmed by 7 bases and J by 1 base, leaving 11 bases between them. Germline V CDR1 and CDR2: SGHAT, FQDESV (reference sequence). This CDR3 has 14 residues.

There are a few counts of this clone. This chain connects TRBV28 to TRBJ2-7; tentatively, D is TRBD1 (5 bases). The V gene lost 5 bases and the J gene lost 4 bases, with 18 bases spanning the gap. CDR1 MDHEN and CDR2 SYDVKM come from the germline V gene. The CDR3 consists of 15 residues. The CDR3 loop is CASSQRAGLWYEQYF. The CDR3 DNA is TGTGCCAGCAGTCAAAGGGCAGGGCTGTGGTACGAGCAGTACTTC. Full variable domain (rest looked up from reference TRBV28 and TRBJ2-7): DVKVTQSSRYLVKRTGEKVFLECVQDMDHENMFWYRQDPGLGLRLIYFSYDVKMKEKGDIPEGYSVSREKKERFSLILESASTNQTSMYLCASSQRAGLWYEQYFGPGTRLTVT.

This CDR3 is CASSTDRDRGTYNEQFF. The CDR3 DNA reads as TGTGCCAGCAGCACTGATCGGGACAGGGGAACCTACAATGAGCAGTTCTTC. The J gene is TRBJ2-1, the V gene TRBV21-1; the table assigns TRBD1, which was not confirmed against the DNA. TRBV21-1 represents a pseudogene. This CDR3 spans 17 amino acids.

The V call is TRBV18, the J call TRBJ2-7; 12 bases map to TRBD1. J was trimmed by 3 bases and V by 3 bases; bases with no gene match: 9. Germline V gene lookup returns CDR1 KGHSH and CDR2 LQKENI. CDR3 length: 17 amino acids. CDR3 nucleotides: TGTGCCAGCTCACCCACTCCGGGACAGGGGGCGGACTACGAGCAGTACTTC. Its translation is CASSPTPGQGADYEQYF. Full variable domain (remainder filled in from reference TRBV18 and TRBJ2-7): NAGVMQNPRHLVRRRGQEARLRCSPMKGHSHVYWYRQLPEEGLKFMVYLQKENIIDESGMPKERFSAEFPKEGPSILRIQQVVRGDSAAYFCASSPTPGQGADYEQYFGPGTRLTVT.

The V call is TRBV4-3, the J call TRBJ1-3, with a possible D match to TRBD1 (5 bases). CDR3 length: 17 residues. The germline V and J ends were trimmed by 0 bases and 3 bases, with 15 bases remaining between them. Germline CDR1 is LGHNA and CDR2 is YSLEER. In nucleotides, the CDR3 is TGCGCCAGCAGCCAAGATGCACCCCGCAGGGATGGAAACACCATATATTTT. This gives the protein CASSQDAPRRDGNTIYF.

CDR3 loop: CASSLYSTDTQYF. CDR3 bases: TGTGCCAGCAGCCTTTACTCCACAGATACGCAGTATTTT. The chain has TRBV7-3 and TRBJ2-3; no firm D call. CDR1 is SGHTA and CDR2 is FQGTGA in the germline V gene. V was cut by 5 bases and J by 2 bases, with 8 bases left in between. The CDR3 has 13 amino acids.